This passage covers 30 T cell receptor beta chains from one sample sequenced in a study of shared clonotypes between healthy human individuals. The repertoire was sequenced with immunoSEQ multiplex PCR; TCRdb's copy has only in-frame clones and lacks some. Of a few million clones listed, 90% to 95% are singletons. Sequenced input: naive CD4+ T cells sorted from blood. As for subset: CD45RA+ positively selected. The receptors stem from a man between 18 and 35 years old in good health.

The V gene is TRBV28, the J gene TRBJ1-6, with 8 bases aligning to TRBD1. J was trimmed by 7 bases and V by 4 bases; bases with no gene match: 9. CDR1 is MDHEN and CDR2 is SYDVKM in the germline V gene. There are 16 residues in the CDR3. The DNA for the CDR3 is TGTGCCAGCAGTTCGCCAGGGGGCGCGGAGAATTCACCCCTCCACTTT. Protein product: CASSSPGGAENSPLHF.

The chain links TRBV5-4 to TRBJ2-1; D remains ambiguous. The CDR3 length is 12 residues. Trimming stripped 2 bases from V and 7 bases from J, with 7 bases between. CDR1 SGHNT and CDR2 YYREEE come from the germline V gene (reference sequence). The CDR3 loop reads CASSFFPNEQFF. The DNA of the CDR3 is TGTGCCAGCAGCTTCTTTCCGAATGAGCAGTTCTTC.

The gene calls are TRBV18 and TRBJ1-4; the D gene is possibly TRBD1 (5 bases). This CDR3 comprises 16 residues. Trimming cost V 7 bases and J 4 bases, with 19 bases left between them. Germline lookup yields CDR1 KGHSH and CDR2 LQKENI. This CDR3 reads CASLQDSITYNEKLFF. As DNA, the CDR3 is TGTGCCAGCTTACAAGACAGTATTACCTATAATGAAAAACTGTTTTTT.

The chain employs TRBV4-1 and TRBJ2-2; 13 nucleotides line up with TRBD2. This CDR3 contains 17 residues. Germline values: CDR1 MGHRA, CDR2 YSYEKL. V trimming: 3 bases; J trimming: 8 bases; junction bases outside the gene matches: 9. The CDR3 sequence: CASSQSLAGGPSGELFF. CDR3 bases: TGCGCCAGCAGCCAGTCACTAGCGGGAGGGCCTTCGGGGGAGCTGTTTTTT.

The rearrangement joins TRBV19 to TRBJ1-5, with TRBD1 identical over 11 bases. V lost 6 bases, J lost 6 bases, and 7 bases stayed unmatched. The germline V gene encodes CDR1 LNHDA and CDR2 SQIVND (reference sequence). The CDR3 contains 15 residues. CDR3 in amino acids: CASSPGTGGAQPQHF. The CDR3 DNA is TGTGCCAGTAGCCCTGGGACAGGGGGTGCTCAGCCCCAGCATTTT. Full variable domain (missing parts from reference TRBV19 and TRBJ1-5): DGGITQSPKYLFRKEGQNVTLSCEQNLNHDAMYWYRQDPGQGLRLIYYSQIVNDFQKGDIAEGYSVSREKKESFPLTVTSAQKNPTAFYLCASSPGTGGAQPQHFGDGTRLSIL.

V is TRBV27 and J is TRBJ2-7, with D tentatively TRBD2 (6 bases). Germline V gene lookup returns CDR1 MNHEY and CDR2 SMNVEV (reference sequence). This CDR3 is 15 amino acids long. Trimming pared 3 bases from V and 7 bases from J, leaving 19 bases between. The CDR3 spells CASSFSAGPRNEQYF. The CDR3 DNA follows: TGTGCCAGCAGTTTCTCCGCGGGGCCCCGGAATGAGCAGTACTTC.

This clone was seen a single time. Here the CDR3 reads CASSYGRFDEQYF. CDR3 bases: TGTGCCAGCAGTTACGGGAGGTTTGACGAGCAGTACTTC. V and J are TRBV6-6 and TRBJ2-7; possible D gene TRBD2, 6 bases. The CDR3 has 13 residues. Germline assignment: CDR1 MNHNY and CDR2 SVGAGI (reference sequence). Trimming removed 2 bases from V and 5 bases from J, with 10 bases in between.

A remark on this clone: This CDR3 is also generated by other DNA sequences in the sample. The gene calls are TRBV5-1 and TRBJ1-1; D is ambiguous. Trimming shortened V by 0 bases and J by 1 base, and 7 bases separated the two germline ends. Germline assignment: CDR1 SGHRS and CDR2 YFSETQ. This CDR3 is built from 14 residues. The CDR3 sequence: CASSLDPGNTEAFF. CDR3 sequence (DNA): TGCGCCAGCAGCTTGGATCCAGGGAACACTGAAGCTTTCTTT.

This chain connects TRBV5-8 to TRBJ2-1; the D is unclear. This CDR3 comprises 13 residues. The ends were cut back, 2 bases at V and 7 bases at J, with 10 bases in the middle. Germline assignment: CDR1 SGHTS and CDR2 YDEGEE. CDR3 sequence (DNA): TGTGCCAGCAGCTTAGGAACTAAGAATGAGCAGTTCTTC. Its protein product is CASSLGTKNEQFF.

The J gene is TRBJ2-1, the V gene TRBV2, with D unresolved. V gave up 6 bases and J gave up 3 bases, with 15 bases separating them. This CDR3 is 15 amino acids long. Germline values: CDR1 SNHLY, CDR2 FYNNEI. CDR3 region: CASRVTRNLYNEQFF. CDR3 sequence (DNA): TGTGCCAGCAGGGTTACCAGGAACCTCTACAATGAGCAGTTCTTC.

The chain is built from TRBV18 and TRBJ2-5; TRBD2 matches 10 bases. J gave up 2 bases and V 3 bases, and 6 bases lay outside the gene matches. CDR1 and CDR2 (germline): KGHSH, LQKENI. There are 16 residues in the CDR3. The CDR3 sequence: CASSPFSGGSQETQYF. DNA of the CDR3: TGTGCCAGCTCACCGTTTAGCGGGGGGTCGCAAGAGACCCAGTACTTC.

The chain combines TRBV12-5 with TRBJ2-6, with D tentatively TRBD1 (5 bases). The length of the CDR3 is 15 residues. Trimming cost V 1 base and J 3 bases, with 7 bases left between them. In germline, CDR1 is LGHNT, CDR2 FRNRAP. DNA for the CDR3: TGTGCTAGTGGTTTGGGCGACAGTGGGGCCAACGTCCTGACTTTC. It translates to CASGLGDSGANVLTF.

Notes on this clone: Other DNA sequences within the sample encode an identical CDR3. V is TRBV2 and J is TRBJ1-6, with D possibly matching TRBD1 (5 bases). This CDR3 has 15 residues. Trimming cost V 3 bases and J 1 base, with 7 bases left between them. CDR1 is SNHLY and CDR2 is FYNNEI in the germline V gene. CDR3 sequence: CASSEAGSYNSPLHF. Written as DNA, the CDR3 is TGTGCCAGCAGTGAGGCAGGGTCCTATAATTCACCCCTCCACTTT. Combining the CDR3 with reference TRBV2 and TRBJ1-6 gives the whole variable domain EPEVTQTPSHQVTQMGQEVILRCVPISNHLYFYWYRQILGQKVEFLVSFYNNEISEKSEIFDDQFSVERPDGSNFTLKIRSTKLEDSAMYFCASSEAGSYNSPLHFGNGTRLTVT.

The J gene is TRBJ2-1, the V gene TRBV11-3; the D is unclear. Trimming took 0 bases from V and 9 from J, leaving 9 bases between them. Germline loops: CDR1 SGHNT, CDR2 YENEEA. The CDR3 extends over 13 amino acids. As DNA, the CDR3 is TGTGCCAGCAGCTTAGAAAGGTGGGGTGAGCAGTTCTTC. Amino acids: CASSLERWGEQFF.

The chain links TRBV4-1 to TRBJ2-5; 7 positions agree with TRBD2. Germline CDR1 MGHRA, CDR2 YSYEKL. The ends lost 2 bases at V and 2 bases at J; junction bases unmatched: 8. The CDR3 has 16 amino acids. CDR3 coding DNA: TGCGCCAGCAGCCAAAGCGTCGGCGGGAGACAAGAGACCCAGTACTTC. It yields the protein CASSQSVGGRQETQYF.

The genes are TRBV19 and TRBJ2-1; D is possibly TRBD2 (5 bases). V was clipped by 5 bases and J by 1 base, with 18 bases between them. CDR1 and CDR2 (germline): LNHDA, SQIVND (reference sequence). CDR3 length: 17 residues. The CDR3 DNA sequence: TGTGCCAGTAGTTCCGGACCCATAAGAGGGTCCTACAATGAGCAGTTCTTC. Its translation is CASSSGPIRGSYNEQFF.

The chain joins TRBV7-9 to TRBJ1-4; TRBD1 might be the D (6 bases). The CDR3 covers 15 residues. Looked up from germline, CDR1 is SEHNR and CDR2 is FQNEAQ (reference sequence). V lost 5 bases to trimming and J lost 8 bases, with 18 bases between them. Here the CDR3 DNA reads TGTGCCAGCAGCCCAGGGGTAGGGGCTGGGGAAAAACTGTTTTTT. This gives the protein CASSPGVGAGEKLFF.

The chain couples TRBV2 to TRBJ2-1, with D tentatively TRBD2 (6 bases). Germline CDR1 SNHLY, CDR2 FYNNEI. The V and J ends lost 6 bases and 1 base respectively, with 13 bases between them. The CDR3 is 15 residues long. CDR3: CASREGTDSYNEQFF. In DNA form, the CDR3 reads TGTGCCAGCAGGGAGGGGACGGATTCCTACAATGAGCAGTTCTTC.

The chain couples TRBV7-2 to TRBJ2-6; 10 bases map to TRBD1. The CDR3 covers 19 residues. Trimming removed 2 bases from V and 0 bases from J; junction bases left unmatched: 7. Per germline, CDR1 SGHTA and CDR2 FQGNSA. The CDR3 DNA reads TGTGCCAGCAGCTTAACGAGGGACAGGGGTGGCTCTGGGGCCAACGTCCTGACTTTC. Its protein is CASSLTRDRGGSGANVLTF.

This clone was seen just once. The V gene is TRBV6-5, the J gene TRBJ2-2; 7 bases agree with TRBD1. Germline V CDR1 and CDR2: MNHEY, SVGAGI. The junction had 9 bases not matched to a gene; V was cut back by 7 bases and J by 4 bases. This CDR3 is 15 amino acids long. The CDR3 nucleotides read TGTGCCAGCAAGACGACAGGGATCGGCACCGGGGAGCTGTTTTTT. It is translated as CASKTTGIGTGELFF.

A remark on this clone: The sample carries other DNA sequences with the same CDR3. This chain connects TRBV7-2 to TRBJ1-3; D is uncertain. The CDR3 covers 15 residues. From germline, CDR1 is SGHTA and CDR2 FQGNSA. V lost 0 bases to trimming and J lost 1 base, with 7 bases between them. CDR3 bases: TGTGCCAGCAGCTTAGCGGCGGCTTCTGGAAACACCATATATTTT. Encoded protein: CASSLAAASGNTIYF.

This rearrangement joins TRBV19 to TRBJ1-1; 8 bases fit TRBD1. The CDR3 spans 15 residues. Germline V CDR1 and CDR2: LNHDA, SQIVND (reference sequence). V shed 3 bases and J 9 bases; nucleotides not matched to a gene: 12. CDR3 residues: CASSMKGTGNSKAFF. CDR3 sequence (DNA): TGTGCCAGTAGTATGAAAGGGACAGGAAACTCGAAAGCTTTCTTT.

The CDR3, as DNA: TGTGCCAGCAGTGAATCCGGCGGGAGCTATGAGCAGTTCTTC. Translating gives CASSESGGSYEQFF. The V call is TRBV25-1, the J call TRBJ2-1, with 7 positions matching TRBD2. This CDR3 has 14 amino acids. Germline loops: CDR1 MGHDK, CDR2 SYGVNS. The V segment lost 1 base and the J segment 8 bases; nucleotides outside the gene matches: 5. The whole variable domain, remainder taken from reference TRBV25-1 and TRBJ2-1, is EADIYQTPRYLVIGTGKKITLECSQTMGHDKMYWYQQDPGMELHLIHYSYGVNSTEKGDLSSESTVSRIRTEHFPLTLESARPSHTSQYLCASSESGGSYEQFFGPGTRLTVL.

V usage is TRBV11-3 and J usage is TRBJ2-3; 8 nucleotides match TRBD1. The length of the CDR3 is 16 residues. Germline lookup yields CDR1 SGHNT and CDR2 YENEEA. J gave up 0 bases and V 5 bases, and 7 bases lay outside the gene matches. DNA for the CDR3: TGTGCCAGCAGCCTAAGGACAGGGCTAAGCACAGATACGCAGTATTTT. Its translation: CASSLRTGLSTDTQYF. The complete variable domain, with remaining parts taken from reference TRBV11-3 and TRBJ2-3, reads EAGVVQSPRYKIIEKKQPVAFWCNPISGHNTLYWYLQNLGQGPELLIRYENEEAVDDSQLPKDRFSAERLKGVDSTLKIQPAELGDSAVYLCASSLRTGLSTDTQYFGPGTRLTVL.

The DNA of the CDR3 is TGTGCAAGTCGCTTAGTAGGGCTTCCTGTCGTATCTAGGCAGTTCTTC. Its translation is CASRLVGLPVVSRQFF. The rearrangement joins TRBV12-2 to TRBJ2-1. TRBV12-2 corresponds to a pseudogene. The CDR3 sequence is 16 residues long.

The rearrangement joins TRBV6-4 to TRBJ2-3, with 8 bases identical to TRBD1. This CDR3 is built from 15 residues. Germline CDR1 is MRHNA and CDR2 is SNTAGT. The junction had 10 bases not matched to a gene; V was cut back by 5 bases and J by 6 bases. DNA of the CDR3: TGTGCCAGCAGTCCCCGTAGGACAGGGAGGGATACGCAGTATTTT. It yields the protein CASSPRRTGRDTQYF.

The CDR3 DNA sequence: TGTGCCATCAATGAAGGGGCGAACTCTGGAAACACCATATATTTT. Encoded protein: CAINEGANSGNTIYF. The chain joins TRBV10-3 to TRBJ1-3; D might be TRBD1 (5 bases). The germline V gene encodes CDR1 ENHRY and CDR2 SYGVKD. The CDR3 extends over 15 amino acids. The V gene lost 7 bases and the J gene lost 0 bases, with 13 bases spanning the gap.

The V and J genes are TRBV25-1 and TRBJ1-4; 10 bases map to TRBD1. With 6 bases clipped from V and 4 bases from J, the junction kept 8 bases outside the gene matches. Germline CDR1 and CDR2: MGHDK and SYGVNS. The CDR3 spans 16 residues. CDR3 sequence (DNA): TGTGCCAGCAGCGCCGGGACAGGGGTACTTAATGAAAAACTGTTTTTT. Amino acid sequence: CASSAGTGVLNEKLFF.

Worth noting for this clone: This CDR3 is also generated by other DNA sequences in the sample. V is TRBV5-1 and J is TRBJ2-7, with 8 bases aligning to TRBD2. V lost 1 base and J lost 1; bases outside the gene matches: 1. The CDR3 loop spans 14 amino acids. Germline assignment: CDR1 SGHRS and CDR2 YFSETQ. The CDR3 loop is CASSLTSGSYEQYF. CDR3 coding DNA: TGCGCCAGCAGCTTGACTAGCGGATCCTACGAGCAGTACTTC.

The genes are TRBV11-2 and TRBJ2-5; 8 bases are a match to TRBD2. Per germline, CDR1 SGHAT and CDR2 FQNNGV. This CDR3 is built from 17 residues. V shed 2 bases and J 1 base; nucleotides not matched to a gene: 9. The CDR3 sequence is CASSLISAGGFQETQYF. The CDR3 DNA is TGTGCCAGCAGCTTAATCTCGGCGGGAGGTTTCCAAGAGACCCAGTACTTC.